These 28 T cell receptor beta chains were all obtained from the same sample, sequenced in a study of cytomegalovirus exposure and HLA in healthy donors. The PCR made use of 60 Vbeta and 13 Jbeta primers. The repertoire was sequenced with immunoSEQ multiplex PCR; TCRdb's copy has only in-frame clones and lacks some. This sample has over 100,000 clones, with 70% to 85% found just once. What was sequenced was PBMCs. Receptors were obtained from a female donor in good health and CMV-seronegative.

CDR3 DNA sequence: TGTGCCAGCAGGGGACTAGCGGGTCTCTCCTACGAGCAGTACTTC. Translated, it gives CASRGLAGLSYEQYF. This chain uses TRBV27 with TRBJ2-7; 12 bases match TRBD2. The ends lost 6 bases at V and 0 bases at J; junction bases unmatched: 3. This CDR3 spans 15 amino acids. CDR1 MNHEY and CDR2 SMNVEV come from the germline V gene (reference sequence).

This rearrangement joins TRBV9 to TRBJ1-2; TRBD1 might be the D (6 bases). The germline V and J ends were trimmed by 5 bases and 1 base, with 12 bases remaining between them. Looked up from germline, CDR1 is SGDLS and CDR2 is YYNGEE. There are 14 residues in the CDR3. This CDR3 reads CASSEQGFNYGYTF. The CDR3 region has the DNA TGTGCCAGCAGTGAACAGGGTTTTAACTATGGCTACACCTTC.

This chain uses TRBV7-9 with TRBJ2-7; 8 nucleotides agree with TRBD1. Per the germline V gene, CDR1 is SEHNR and CDR2 is FQNEAQ (reference sequence). The trim removed 5 bases at V and 10 bases at J, leaving 19 bases unmatched. The CDR3 totals 16 residues. CDR3 sequence: CASSKHPGTGRFLQYF. CDR3 coding DNA: TGTGCCAGCAGCAAGCACCCCGGGACAGGCCGCTTCTTACAGTACTTC.

The chain carries TRBV15 and TRBJ2-5, with TRBD2 identical over 14 bases. Germline CDR1 reads LNHNV; CDR2 reads YYDKDF (reference sequence). CDR3 size: 19 residues. Trimming at V came to 1 base and at J to 4 bases, leaving 11 bases not matched to a gene. The CDR3: CATSRGPGLAGEGRETQYF. CDR3 DNA sequence: TGTGCCACCAGCAGAGGCCCGGGACTAGCGGGAGAGGGCCGAGAGACCCAGTACTTC. The entire variable domain, with the rest obtained from reference TRBV15 and TRBJ2-5, is as follows: DAMVIQNPRYQVTQFGKPVTLSCSQTLNHNVMYWYQQKSSQAPKLLFHYYDKDFNNEADTPDNFQSRRPNTSFCFLDIRSPGLGDTAMYLCATSRGPGLAGEGRETQYFGPGTRLLVL.

This clone was picked up one time. The chain recombines TRBV6-1 with TRBJ1-6; TRBD1 matches at 9 bases. The CDR3 length is 13 residues. CDR1 is MNHNS, CDR2 SASEGT, per germline. Trimming at V came to 6 bases and at J to 16 bases, leaving 10 bases not matched to a gene. CDR3 DNA: TGTGCCAGCAGAAAGACAGGGGGAGAGTATCTCCACTTT. It translates to CASRKTGGEYLHF.

The genes are TRBV5-6 and TRBJ2-5; 14 bases are shared with TRBD2. The germline V gene has CDR1 SGHDT and CDR2 YYEEEE. V lost 4 bases, J lost 4 bases, and 9 bases stayed unmatched. The CDR3 extends over 17 amino acids. The CDR3 loop is CASSRPLGLAGGETQYF. As DNA, the CDR3 is TGTGCCAGCAGCCGGCCGCTAGGACTAGCGGGAGGAGAGACCCAGTACTTC. Complete variable domain (other parts from reference TRBV5-6 and TRBJ2-5): DAGVTQSPTHLIKTRGQQVTLRCSPKSGHDTVSWYQQALGQGPQFIFQYYEEEERQRGNFPDRFSGHQFPNYSSELNVNALLLGDSALYLCASSRPLGLAGGETQYFGPGTRLLVL.

The rearrangement joins TRBV4-3 to TRBJ1-1; weak D call: TRBD1 (6 bases). Germline CDR1 is LGHNA and CDR2 is YSLEER. This CDR3 region has 14 residues. The V gene lost 0 bases and the J gene lost 5 bases, with 10 bases spanning the gap. The CDR3 protein is CASSQDSTGTEAFF. The CDR3 DNA follows: TGCGCCAGCAGCCAAGATTCCACAGGGACTGAAGCTTTCTTT.

V gene TRBV5-1 combines with J gene TRBJ2-1; tentative D call: TRBD1 (7 bases). Trimming stripped 4 bases from V and 15 bases from J, with 17 bases between. The CDR3 extends over 12 amino acids. Per the germline V gene, CDR1 is SGHRS and CDR2 is YFSETQ. The CDR3 nucleotides read TGCGCCAGCAGCCTTGACAGGGAGGTTTGGTTCTTC. Translated: CASSLDREVWFF.

To note about this clone: The junction and the germline gene differ at one end; a read error may be behind it. The chain joins TRBV7-8 to TRBJ2-2; D unclear. The germline V gene has CDR1 SGHVS and CDR2 FQNEAQ. The CDR3 runs to 13 residues. CDR3 loop: CASTLQQAGELFF. CDR3 nucleotide sequence: TGTGCCAGCACCTTACAGCAGGCCGGGGAGCTGTTTTTT.

As DNA, the CDR3 is TGCGCCAGCAGCCAAGGGGCCCCCCGTCAGTATGGCTACACCTTC. Translating it yields CASSQGAPRQYGYTF. This sequence joins TRBV4-1 and TRBJ1-2; no firm D call. The CDR3 is 15 amino acids. CDR1 and CDR2 (germline): MGHRA, YSYEKL. The V end lost 1 base, the J end lost 5 bases, and 14 bases lay between the germline ends.

The chain has TRBV4-1 and TRBJ1-5, with 10 nucleotides matching TRBD1. Per germline, CDR1 MGHRA and CDR2 YSYEKL. V lost 5 bases to trimming and J lost 3 bases; unmatched junction nucleotides: 10. The CDR3 runs 17 residues. The CDR3 region has the DNA TGCGCCAGCAGCAGGTACCCGGGACAGGGGTACAATCAGCCCCAGCATTTT. It yields the protein CASSRYPGQGYNQPQHF.

This chain uses TRBV6-1 with TRBJ2-1; TRBD2 matches at 12 bases. Germline V CDR1 and CDR2: MNHNS, SASEGT. The V gene end was trimmed by 5 bases and the J gene end by 8 bases; junction bases not matched to a gene: 7. There are 15 residues in the CDR3. CDR3 sequence (DNA): TGTGCCAGCAGTAAGCGACTAGCGGGAGCGTATGAGCAGTTCTTC. Translating gives CASSKRLAGAYEQFF.

The rearrangement links TRBV7-3 to TRBJ2-5, with 7 bases lining up with TRBD1. The CDR3 extends over 14 amino acids. Germline V lookup: CDR1 SGHTA, CDR2 FQGTGA. The trim removed 5 bases at V and 0 bases at J, leaving 3 bases unmatched. The CDR3 here is CASSVQGHQETQYF. CDR3 in DNA: TGTGCCAGCAGCGTACAGGGGCACCAAGAGACCCAGTACTTC.

The chain links TRBV19 to TRBJ2-7, with a weak D call TRBD2 (6 bases). Trimming removed 1 base from V and 2 bases from J, with 9 bases in between. The CDR3 runs to 14 residues. CDR1 is LNHDA, CDR2 SQIVND, per germline (reference sequence). The CDR3 DNA sequence: TGTGCCAGTAGTATAGCGGAGGGGACCTACGAGCAGTACTTC. It yields the protein CASSIAEGTYEQYF.

The CDR3 region has the DNA TGCGCCAGCAGTGAGGTACAGGGTGAGCAGTTCTTC. Encoded protein: CASSEVQGEQFF. The V gene is TRBV10-2, the J gene TRBJ2-1; a possible D gene is TRBD1 (6 bases). Germline values: CDR1 WSHSY, CDR2 SAAADI. V lost 2 bases to trimming and J lost 9 bases, with 8 bases between them. The CDR3 is 12 amino acids.

The V and J genes are TRBV6-4 and TRBJ2-1; 9 nucleotides match TRBD2. The junction had 10 bases not matched to a gene; V was cut back by 3 bases and J by 10 bases. The CDR3 is made up of 15 amino acids. Germline V gene lookup returns CDR1 MRHNA and CDR2 SNTAGT. CDR3 protein: CASSEVLAGPWEQFF. The DNA for the CDR3 is TGTGCCAGCAGTGAAGTCCTAGCGGGACCATGGGAGCAGTTCTTC.

The V gene is TRBV11-2, the J gene TRBJ1-4; unclear D gene. The V gene lost 5 bases and the J gene lost 2 bases, with 12 bases spanning the gap. The CDR3 has 15 amino acids. CDR1 is SGHAT, CDR2 FQNNGV, per germline. This CDR3 is CASSPTRETNEKLFF. CDR3 DNA sequence: TGTGCCAGCAGCCCGACAAGGGAGACTAATGAAAAACTGTTTTTT.

Here the CDR3 reads CASSEFGRLETQYF. CDR3 DNA: TGTGCCAGCAGTGAATTTGGCAGGCTAGAGACCCAGTACTTC. This chain connects TRBV6-1 to TRBJ2-5; D is unresolved. This CDR3 is 14 amino acids long. Germline V gene lookup returns CDR1 MNHNS and CDR2 SASEGT. Trimming pared 2 bases from V and 4 bases from J, leaving 11 bases between.

This clone was seen only a few times. V is TRBV6-1 and J is TRBJ1-1; the D is unclear. Looked up from germline, CDR1 is MNHNS and CDR2 is SASEGT. There are 13 residues in the CDR3. V was cut by 1 base and J by 3 bases, with 6 bases left in between. This CDR3 reads CASSEDSYTEAFF. For the CDR3, the DNA is TGTGCCAGCAGTGAAGACTCCTACACTGAAGCTTTCTTT.

This clone was counted a few times. The chain recombines TRBV7-2 with TRBJ2-5; no definite D call. Trimming cost V 2 bases and J 4 bases, with 14 bases left between them. The CDR3 spans 15 residues. Germline V gene sequence: CDR1 SGHTA, CDR2 FQGNSA. The CDR3 nucleotides are TGTGCCAGCAGCTTATCCCTTACCCTATCAGAGACCCAGTACTTC. It yields the protein CASSLSLTLSETQYF.

The chain links TRBV6-5 to TRBJ1-3; D might be TRBD1 (6 bases). The germline gives CDR1 MNHEY, CDR2 SVGAGI. V shed 2 bases and J shed 4 bases, with 12 bases lying between them. This CDR3 is 15 amino acids long. The CDR3: CASSYGAGAGNTIYF. In DNA form, the CDR3 reads TGTGCCAGCAGTTACGGGGCAGGGGCGGGAAACACCATATATTTT.

The chain carries TRBV7-3 and TRBJ2-2; 11 bases are a match to TRBD2. The CDR3 consists of 16 residues. Germline CDR1 and CDR2: SGHTA and FQGTGA. J gave up 5 bases and V 3 bases, and 5 bases lay outside the gene matches. The CDR3 nucleotides are TGTGCCAGCAGCTTGGGGACTAGCGGTCATACCGGGGAGCTGTTTTTT. Translating gives CASSLGTSGHTGELFF.

In the case of this clone: Other DNA sequences in the sample encode the same CDR3. The rearrangement uses TRBV28 and TRBJ1-4; 10 positions agree with TRBD1. Trimming removed 4 bases from V and 4 bases from J; junction bases left unmatched: 0. Germline CDR1 is MDHEN and CDR2 is SYDVKM. This CDR3 is built from 14 residues. The CDR3 DNA is TGTGCCAGCAGTTGGGACAGGGGTAATGAAAAACTGTTTTTT. Its protein product is CASSWDRGNEKLFF.

The table lists this clone with a few counts. V and J are TRBV6-1 and TRBJ1-2; D perhaps matches TRBD1 (5 bases). The V gene lost 3 bases and the J gene lost 8 bases, with 10 bases spanning the gap. Germline V gives CDR1 MNHNS, CDR2 SASEGT. The CDR3 is made up of 12 amino acids. Written as DNA, the CDR3 is TGTGCCAGCAGTGATCCGGGGGAGGGCTACACCTTC. It yields the protein CASSDPGEGYTF.

V usage is TRBV15 and J usage is TRBJ2-1; 10 positions agree with TRBD2. The CDR3 consists of 16 residues. Germline V gene data show CDR1 as LNHNV and CDR2 as YYDKDF (reference sequence). Trimming cost V 1 base and J 9 bases; bases outside gene matches: 9. The CDR3 spells CATSRVGLAGVVEQFF. DNA of the CDR3: TGTGCCACCAGCAGAGTTGGCCTAGCGGGAGTGGTTGAGCAGTTCTTC.

This clone has more than one count but fewer than ten. CDR3 bases: TGTGCCAGCAGCTTAGGGACAGGGGTGTACGAGCAGTACTTC. Protein product: CASSLGTGVYEQYF. This chain links TRBV7-9 with TRBJ2-7; TRBD1 matches 9 bases. V was pared by 1 base and J by 4 bases, with 2 bases of the junction left unmatched. This CDR3 is 14 amino acids long. In germline, CDR1 is SEHNR, CDR2 FQNEAQ (reference sequence).

This chain connects TRBV14 to TRBJ2-1, with 11 bases aligning to TRBD2. CDR1 is SGHDN, CDR2 FVKESK, per germline. V shed 4 bases and J 12 bases; nucleotides not matched to a gene: 11. The CDR3 spans 15 residues. DNA of the CDR3: TGTGCCAGCAGCCTCCGGGCACTAGCGGGAGTTCCGCAGTTCTTC. Its translation: CASSLRALAGVPQFF.

The chain couples TRBV27 to TRBJ2-5, with 13 bases identical to TRBD2. TRBJ2-7 explains the end of the DNA better; the J call may be wrong. The CDR3 spans 15 residues. CDR1 and CDR2 from the germline V gene are MNHEY and SMNVEV (reference sequence). CDR3 region: CASSRLAGGTYEQYF. The CDR3 DNA follows: TGTGCCAGCAGCCGACTAGCGGGAGGCACCTACGAGCAGTACTTC.